Each of the 24 T cell receptor beta chains below was sequenced from the same sample in a study of beta chain features in type 1 diabetes. Study-level findings and limits: Type 1 diabetes patients showed a moderate but significant shortening of TCRB CDR3s in all four CD4+ subsets.

Isolated RNA was reverse transcribed in full, so expressed TCRB transcripts were sequenced. Clones were sequenced by immunoSEQ multiplex PCR, and TCRdb holds only the in-frame ones, with some missing. The data show more than 100,000 clones, with 15% to 20% seen just once and less than 3% held by the top ten. These TCRs' antigens remain unknown. The sample taken for sequencing was central memory CD4+ T cells from blood. Receptor source: a man aged 25 to 40 with type 1 diabetes.

Only a few counts were recorded for this clone. The chain recombines TRBV7-2 with TRBJ2-5; possible D gene TRBD2, 5 bases. Trimming removed 5 bases from V and 4 bases from J, with 20 bases in between. This CDR3 comprises 16 residues. Germline V gene lookup returns CDR1 SGHTA and CDR2 FQGNSA. CDR3 in amino acids: CASSPFERRLRETQYF. CDR3 coding DNA: TGTGCCAGCAGCCCCTTTGAGCGGAGGCTACGAGAGACCCAGTACTTC. Variable domain in full (rest from reference TRBV7-2 and TRBJ2-5): GAGVSQSPSNKVTEKGKDVELRCDPISGHTALYWYRQSLGQGLEFLIYFQGNSAPDKSGLPSDRFSAERTGGSVSTLTIQRTQQEDSAVYLCASSPFERRLRETQYFGPGTRLLVL.

V and J are TRBV4-3 and TRBJ2-7; 11 positions match TRBD1. The CDR3 sequence is 16 residues long. Trimming cost V 4 bases and J 2 bases; bases outside gene matches: 7. From germline, CDR1 is LGHNA and CDR2 YSLEER. CDR3 nucleotides: TGCGCCAGCAGCCGCGGGACAGGGGGAATCCCCTACGAGCAGTACTTC. It encodes CASSRGTGGIPYEQYF.

The CDR3 nucleotides read TGTGCCAGCAGCTGGCTGAATCAGCCCCAGCATTTT. Translated: CASSWLNQPQHF. V is TRBV7-9 and J is TRBJ1-5; D not certain. The CDR3 extends over 12 amino acids. Germline V gene data show CDR1 as SEHNR and CDR2 as FQNEAQ (reference sequence). V was shortened by 4 bases and J by 4 bases, with 5 bases between the two germline ends.

This clone has ten or more counts. Other DNA sequences of this sample code for an identical CDR3. The rearrangement joins TRBV6-5 to TRBJ2-3; D is uncertain. Trimming removed 2 bases at V and 8 bases at J, with 14 bases between. Germline CDR1 is MNHEY and CDR2 is SVGAGI. This CDR3 spans 14 amino acids. The DNA for the CDR3 is TGTGCCAGCAGTTACGGGCATACGGGTGGTACGCAGTATTTT. It yields the protein CASSYGHTGGTQYF.

In this sample, this clone turned up a few times. The chain is built from TRBV7-2 and TRBJ1-1; D is ambiguous. V dropped 6 bases and J dropped 1 base, with 12 bases sitting between them. Germline values: CDR1 SGHTA, CDR2 FQGNSA. This CDR3 comprises 14 residues. CDR3 nucleotides: TGTGCCAGCAGACCCAGGACGGGGAACACTGAAGCTTTCTTT. It yields the protein CASRPRTGNTEAFF.

J is TRBJ2-5 and V is TRBV9; 8 bases fit TRBD1. Per germline, CDR1 SGDLS and CDR2 YYNGEE. This CDR3 region has 16 residues. V shed 0 bases, J shed 2 bases, and the junction held 6 bases outside the gene matches. This CDR3 is CASSVAVDRGQETQYF. The CDR3 nucleotides read TGTGCCAGCAGCGTAGCTGTCGACAGGGGACAAGAGACCCAGTACTTC. Full variable domain (outside the CDR3, taken from reference TRBV9 and TRBJ2-5): DSGVTQTPKHLITATGQRVTLRCSPRSGDLSVYWYQQSLDQGLQFLIQYYNGEERAKGNILERFSAQQFPDLHSELNLSSLELGDSALYFCASSVAVDRGQETQYFGPGTRLLVL.

A word on this clone: A read error may produce the germline difference seen at one junction end. The V gene is TRBV11-2, the J gene TRBJ2-7; 8 bases line up with TRBD2. CDR1 SGHAT and CDR2 FQNNGV come from the germline V gene. This CDR3 has 15 amino acids. The CDR3 is CARSDEGLGWDEQYF. The CDR3 region has the DNA TGTGCCCGCAGCGATGAGGGACTAGGATGGGACGAGCAGTACTTC. The full variable domain, with the rest looked up from reference TRBV11-2 and TRBJ2-7, is EAGVAQSPRYKIIEKRQSVAFWCNPISGHATLYWYQQILGQGPKLLIQFQNNGVVDDSQLPKDRFSAERLKGVDSTLKIQPAKLEDSAVYLCARSDEGLGWDEQYFGPGTRLTVT.

The chain combines TRBV4-3 with TRBJ1-2, with TRBD1 as a possible D gene (5 bases). CDR1 and CDR2 from the germline V gene are LGHNA and YSLEER. V lost 0 bases and J lost 3, with 8 bases in between. The CDR3 has 14 residues. The CDR3 coding sequence is TGCGCCAGCAGCCAAGACAGGGCGGACTATGGCTACACCTTC. The encoded protein is CASSQDRADYGYTF.

This clone was detected a few times. The rearrangement uses TRBV7-9 and TRBJ2-1; 11 nucleotides line up with TRBD2. The CDR3 loop spans 16 amino acids. V gave up 2 bases and J gave up 9 bases; unmatched junction bases: 9. Per germline, CDR1 SEHNR and CDR2 FQNEAQ (reference sequence). This CDR3 is CASSLRQTSGASEQFF. The CDR3 nucleotides are TGTGCCAGCAGCTTACGGCAGACTAGCGGGGCCAGTGAGCAGTTCTTC. Variable domain in full (rest from reference TRBV7-9 and TRBJ2-1): DTGVSQNPRHKITKRGQNVTFRCDPISEHNRLYWYRQTLGQGPEFLTYFQNEAQLEKSRLLSDRFSAERPKGSFSTLEIQRTEQGDSAMYLCASSLRQTSGASEQFFGPGTRLTVL.

Concerning this clone itself: This likely reflects a read error, since a far larger clone is one base away. V gene TRBV4-3 combines with J gene TRBJ2-6, with D tentatively TRBD2 (6 bases). The CDR3 runs 17 residues. V was clipped by 1 base and J by 1 base, with 11 bases between them. Germline V CDR1 and CDR2: LGHNA, YSLEER. CDR3 loop: CASSQGAGRSGANVLTF. CDR3 DNA: TGCGCCAGCAGCCAAGGCGCGGGGAGGTCTGGGGCCAACGTCCTGACTTTC.

The table lists this clone with a few counts. The V gene is TRBV7-9, the J gene TRBJ2-1; D not certain. With 5 bases removed from V and 10 bases from J, the gap between germline ends came to 9 bases. Germline lookup yields CDR1 SEHNR and CDR2 FQNEAQ (reference sequence). This CDR3 is built from 11 residues. CDR3 region: CASSVSLEQFF. The CDR3 coding sequence is TGTGCCAGCAGCGTATCCCTAGAGCAGTTCTTC.

This clone turned up a few times. Other nucleotide sequences from this sample produce the same CDR3. The chain joins TRBV15 to TRBJ2-5, with D maybe TRBD1 (6 bases). Trimming removed 3 bases at V and 5 bases at J, with 10 bases between. Per the germline V gene, CDR1 is LNHNV and CDR2 is YYDKDF (reference sequence). This CDR3 comprises 13 residues. The CDR3 reads CATSRGRGETQYF. As DNA, the CDR3 is TGTGCCACCAGCAGGGGCAGGGGTGAGACCCAGTACTTC.

This clone was seen ten or more times. This chain joins TRBV9 and TRBJ2-3, with unresolved D. The CDR3 has 13 residues. Trimming pared 0 bases from V and 5 bases from J, leaving 7 bases between. Germline values: CDR1 SGDLS, CDR2 YYNGEE. The CDR3 is CASSVEIRDTQYF. The CDR3 nucleotides read TGTGCCAGCAGCGTAGAAATTAGAGATACGCAGTATTTT.

V and J are TRBV9 and TRBJ1-1; 7 bases fit TRBD1. CDR1 is SGDLS and CDR2 is YYNGEE in the germline V gene. With V trimmed by 4 bases and J by 0 bases, 6 bases remained unmatched. The CDR3 runs to 15 residues. CDR3 bases: TGTGCCAGCAGCCCCAGGGGGGTGCTGAACACTGAAGCTTTCTTT. This codes for CASSPRGVLNTEAFF.

This clone was detected a few times. V usage is TRBV4-3 and J usage is TRBJ1-2; D unclear. From germline, CDR1 is LGHNA and CDR2 YSLEER. This CDR3 has 14 residues. V was cut by 0 bases and J by 3 bases, with 8 bases left in between. CDR3 nucleotides: TGCGCCAGCAGCCAAGATAGGCGGGACTATGGCTACACCTTC. Translating gives CASSQDRRDYGYTF.

The V call is TRBV27, the J call TRBJ2-7; the D call may be TRBD1 or TRBD2 (5 bases each). This CDR3 has 13 amino acids. In germline, CDR1 is MNHEY, CDR2 SMNVEV (reference sequence). Trimming took off 3 bases at V and 3 bases at J, with 9 bases between the two ends. CDR3 in amino acids: CASSLGDGYEQYF. The CDR3 coding sequence is TGTGCCAGCAGTTTGGGGGACGGCTACGAGCAGTACTTC.

This chain connects TRBV5-4 to TRBJ2-6; D is unclear. V lost 0 bases, J lost 0 bases, and 7 bases lay in between. The CDR3 loop spans 16 amino acids. CDR1 is SGHNT, CDR2 YYREEE, per germline (reference sequence). The CDR3 reads CASSLDGLSGANVLTF. The DNA for the CDR3 is TGTGCCAGCAGCTTGGACGGTCTCTCTGGGGCCAACGTCCTGACTTTC.

This clone was picked up a small number of times. The chain employs TRBV30 and TRBJ2-7; D uncertain. The germline V and J ends were trimmed by 4 bases and 1 base, with 14 bases remaining between them. The CDR3 length is 14 residues. Germline V CDR1 and CDR2: GTSNPN, SVGIG (reference sequence). The CDR3 bases are TGTGCCTGGATGCGTAAGGCTAATTCCTACGAGCAGTACTTC. Its protein product is CAWMRKANSYEQYF.

CDR3 sequence reads: CASRSYGQSVTDTQYF. CDR3 sequence (DNA): TGTGCCAGCAGGAGTTACGGACAGTCGGTCACAGATACGCAGTATTTT. The V gene is TRBV6-6, the J gene TRBJ2-3; TRBD1 might be the D (6 bases). Germline CDR1 is MNHNY and CDR2 is SVGAGI (reference sequence). CDR3 length equals 16 residues. With 6 bases removed from V and 2 bases from J, the gap between germline ends came to 18 bases.

The rearrangement links TRBV9 to TRBJ2-1, with 9 bases identical to TRBD1. The germline V gene encodes CDR1 SGDLS and CDR2 YYNGEE. The CDR3 sequence is 16 residues long. Trimming took 4 bases from V and 3 from J; bases not matched to a gene: 8. In DNA form, the CDR3 reads TGTGCCAGCAGCTTCGAGATGGACAGGGGCTACAATGAGCAGTTCTTC. Its translation: CASSFEMDRGYNEQFF.

This clone was observed a few times. The chain links TRBV7-2 to TRBJ2-5; D unresolved. This CDR3 is 14 amino acids long. Germline-derived CDR1 and CDR2 are SGHTA and FQGNSA. Trimming removed 5 bases at V and 5 bases at J, with 15 bases between. In nucleotides, the CDR3 is TGTGCCAGCAGCCCCTTCTACACAGCGGAGACCCAGTACTTC. It specifies CASSPFYTAETQYF.

This clone has more than one count but fewer than ten. The rearrangement joins TRBV20-1 to TRBJ1-2; D is unresolved. Between the trimmed V and J ends, which lost 0 bases and 3 bases, there was a span of 2 bases. Looked up from germline, CDR1 is DFQATT and CDR2 is SNEGSKA (reference sequence). CDR3 length: 11 amino acids. CDR3 sequence: CSARDDYGYTF. The DNA for the CDR3 is TGCAGTGCTAGAGATGACTATGGCTACACCTTC.

The J gene is TRBJ2-6, the V gene TRBV7-2; the match to TRBD1 covers 9 bases. After removal of 1 base from V and 1 base from J, the junction contained 8 bases not matched to a gene. From germline, CDR1 is SGHTA and CDR2 FQGNSA. The CDR3 spans 19 residues. This CDR3 is CASSLEGTGTLSGANVLTF. The CDR3 DNA follows: TGTGCCAGCAGCTTAGAAGGGACAGGGACCTTGTCTGGGGCCAACGTCCTGACTTTC. The full variable domain, with the rest looked up from reference TRBV7-2 and TRBJ2-6, is GAGVSQSPSNKVTEKGKDVELRCDPISGHTALYWYRQSLGQGLEFLIYFQGNSAPDKSGLPSDRFSAERTGGSVSTLTIQRTQQEDSAVYLCASSLEGTGTLSGANVLTFGAGSRLTVL.

The chain employs TRBV7-8 and TRBJ2-1; D gene ambiguous. CDR1 SGHVS and CDR2 FQNEAQ come from the germline V gene. V lost 3 bases and J 0 bases, leaving 9 bases between the germline ends. The CDR3 totals 15 residues. The CDR3 sequence: CASSFSGSSYNEQFF. The DNA for the CDR3 is TGTGCCAGCAGCTTCTCCGGATCCTCCTACAATGAGCAGTTCTTC.